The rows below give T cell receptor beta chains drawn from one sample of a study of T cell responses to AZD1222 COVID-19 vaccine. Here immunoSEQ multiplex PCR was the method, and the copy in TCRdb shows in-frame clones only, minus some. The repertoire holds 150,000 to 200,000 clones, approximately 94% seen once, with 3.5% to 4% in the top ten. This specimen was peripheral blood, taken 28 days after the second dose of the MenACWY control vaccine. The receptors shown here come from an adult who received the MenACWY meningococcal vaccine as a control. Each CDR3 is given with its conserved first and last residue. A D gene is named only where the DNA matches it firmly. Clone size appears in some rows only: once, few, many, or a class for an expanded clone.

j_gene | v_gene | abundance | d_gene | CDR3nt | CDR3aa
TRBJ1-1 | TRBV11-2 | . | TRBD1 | TGTGCCAGTCAAGGACAGGGAGGCCCCGGCACTGAAGCTTTCTTT | CASQGQGGPGTEAFF
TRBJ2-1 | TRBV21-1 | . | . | TGTGCCAGCAGCAAAGTCTTGTCAGACAGGGGGCCCCACCGCTCCTACAATGAGCAGTTCTTC | CASSKVLSDRGPHRSYNEQFF
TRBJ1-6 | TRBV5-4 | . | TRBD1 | TGTGCCAGCAGTACAGGGACAGGGGGAAATTCACCCCTCCACTTT | CASSTGTGGNSPLHF
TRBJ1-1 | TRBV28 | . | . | TGTGCCAGCAGGTGGACAAGGGCAAACACTGAAGCTTTCTTT | CASRWTRANTEAFF
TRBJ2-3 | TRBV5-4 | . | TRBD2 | TGTGCCAGCAGCCTGGCGGGAGTAGAAGATACGCAGTATTTT | CASSLAGVEDTQYF
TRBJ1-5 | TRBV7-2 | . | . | TGTGCCAGCAGCTTCGGACCCAATCAGCCCCAGCATTTT | CASSFGPNQPQHF
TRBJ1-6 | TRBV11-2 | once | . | TGTGCCACCCGGCGGGGTACTGCTAATTCACCCCTCCACTTT | CATRRGTANSPLHF
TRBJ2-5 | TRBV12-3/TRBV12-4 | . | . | TGTGCCAGCACTCCCGGGTGGTTGCAGACCCAGTACTTC | CASTPGWLQTQYF
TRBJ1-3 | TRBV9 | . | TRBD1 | TGTGCCAGCAGCGTAGGGGACAGGGTGTTAGGAAACACCATATATTTT | CASSVGDRVLGNTIYF
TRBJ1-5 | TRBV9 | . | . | TGTGCCAGCAGCGTGGACCCCTCTAGCAATCAGCCCCAGCATTTT | CASSVDPSSNQPQHF
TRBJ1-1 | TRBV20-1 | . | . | TGCAGGGGAGGGAACACTGAAGCTTTCTTT | CRGGNTEAFF
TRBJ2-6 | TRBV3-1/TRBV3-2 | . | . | TGTGCCAGCAGCGCCCAGGTTGGGGCCAACGTCCTGACTTTC | CASSAQVGANVLTF
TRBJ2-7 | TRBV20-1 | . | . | TGCAGTGCTAGTGCACCCCGGGGGAGCTCCTACGAGCAGTACTTC | CSASAPRGSSYEQYF
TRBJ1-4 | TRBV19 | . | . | TGTGCCAGTAGTATGGCCTCGGGGGCCCGAAAACTGTTTTTT | CASSMASGARKLFF
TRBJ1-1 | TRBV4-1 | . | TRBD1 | TGCGCCAGCAGCCAGCCTTACGACAGGGCGGACATGAACACTGAAGCTTTCTTT | CASSQPYDRADMNTEAFF
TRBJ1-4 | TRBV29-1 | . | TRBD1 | TGCAGCGTTCCTCAGGGGGGAAATGAAAAACTGTTTTTT | CSVPQGGNEKLFF
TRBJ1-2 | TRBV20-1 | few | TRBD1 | TGCAGTGCTAGTCAAGGGGGCGCCTACTTTGGCTACACCTTC | CSASQGGAYFGYTF
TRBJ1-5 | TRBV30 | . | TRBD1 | TGTGCCTGGGGACAGGGGCTAAGCAATCAGCCCCAGCATTTT | CAWGQGLSNQPQHF
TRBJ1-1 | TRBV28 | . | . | TGTGCCAGCAGTTTATCCCTGAATGAAGCTTTCTTT | CASSLSLNEAFF
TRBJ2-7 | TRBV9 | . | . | TGTGCCAGCAGCGTAGAAGTCGAGGGGGACGAGCAGTACTTC | CASSVEVEGDEQYF
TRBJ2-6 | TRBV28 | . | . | TGTGCCAGCCGTAAAGCCGGGGCCAACGTCCTGACTTTC | CASRKAGANVLTF
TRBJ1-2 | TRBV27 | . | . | TGTGCCAGCAGTTACGGCAGAGACTATGGCTACACCTTC | CASSYGRDYGYTF
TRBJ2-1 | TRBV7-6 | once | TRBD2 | TGTGCCAGCAGTCCTAGGGGTCCGGGAGGTCTAAATGAGCAGTTCTTC | CASSPRGPGGLNEQFF
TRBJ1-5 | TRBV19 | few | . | TGTGCCAGTAGTATAGTCGAGGGCAATCAGCCCCAGCATTTT | CASSIVEGNQPQHF
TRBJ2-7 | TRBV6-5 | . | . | TGTGCCACGCAGAGCGGACAAGGCCTCTCCTACGAGCAGTACTTC | CATQSGQGLSYEQYF
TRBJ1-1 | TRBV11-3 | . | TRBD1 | TGTGCCAGCAGCCTTAACGGACAGGGGTACACTGAAGCTTTCTTT | CASSLNGQGYTEAFF
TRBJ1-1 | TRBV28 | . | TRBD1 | TGTGCCAGCAGCGACAGGGGAGCTTTCTTT | CASSDRGAFF